This T cell receptor (beta chain) is from a study of cytomegalovirus exposure and HLA in healthy donors. Overall study findings and caveats: It was taken for granted in presence/absence analyses that sequencing depth across donors was roughly uniform.

The CDR3 is 14 residues long. In germline, CDR1 is SGHVS, CDR2 FQNEAQ. Concerning this clone itself: Its target is unknown. One end of the junction fails to match germline, which may point to a read error.

The PCR was carried out with 60 Vbeta primers and 13 Jbeta primers. Assay used: immunoSEQ multiplex PCR; TCRdb lists only in-frame clones, some missing. The sample lists some 150,000 clones, about 75% occurring once. This chain joins TRBV7-8 and TRBJ1-1, with 7 bases aligning to TRBD1. The sequenced material came from PBMCs. The clonotype was recovered from a woman between 40 and 50 years old in good health and CMV-seronegative. The CDR3 region has the DNA TGTGCCAGCACCTTACAGACAGGGATCACTGAAGCTTTCTTT. Translation: CASTLQTGITEAFF.